What follows describes a single TCR beta chain. These data belong to a study of cytotoxic CD8 clonotypes in ibrutinib-treated CLL. Background on the study: Response samples came after a median roughly twelve months of treatment, range 6 to 36.

CDR3 length equals 14 residues. Per the germline V gene, CDR1 is MRHNA and CDR2 is SNTAGT. V shed 5 bases and J shed 6 bases, with 16 bases lying between them. Sequencing used immunoSEQ multiplex PCR; TCRdb keeps in-frame clones, though not all of them. There are approximately 200,000 clones in the sample; around three quarters occur only once, and under 15% lies in the top ten. Specimen: PBMCs, collected after 24 months of ibrutinib treatment. The sequence came from a human donor with chronic lymphocytic leukemia. The chain carries TRBV6-4 and TRBJ1-1; maybe TRBD1 (5 bases). Here the CDR3 DNA reads TGTGCCAGCAGTAGACAGAAGGGTCTCGCTGAAGCTTTCTTT. Protein product: CASSRQKGLAEAFF.